These T cell receptor beta chains were read from a single sample in a study of cytomegalovirus exposure and HLA in healthy donors. Clones were sequenced by immunoSEQ multiplex PCR, and TCRdb holds only the in-frame ones, with some missing. Of roughly 150,000 clones in the sample, 60% to 80% are singletons; the top ten hold about 0.66%. Sequencing used PBMCs. These receptors all come from a male donor in good health and CMV-seronegative. Each CDR3 is given with its conserved first and last residue. The D gene is left open where the match is weak. Only part of the rows carry a size: once, few, many, or a class if the clone is expanded.

D | J | V | size | CDR3 | DNA
. | TRBJ2-2 | TRBV19 | . | CASSISLPGELFF | TGTGCCAGTAGTATATCTCTACCCGGGGAGCTGTTTTTT
TRBD2 | TRBJ2-2 | TRBV5-1 | . | CASSPRPSGGAPGELFF | TGCGCCAGCAGCCCCCGGCCCAGCGGGGGAGCTCCCGGGGAGCTGTTTTTT
TRBD2 | TRBJ2-2 | TRBV2 | . | CASRLAGLGELFF | TGTGCCAGCAGACTAGCGGGCCTCGGGGAGCTGTTTTTT
TRBD1 | TRBJ1-6 | TRBV2 | . | CASNRGEISPLHF | TGTGCCAGCAACAGGGGGGAAATTTCACCCCTCCACTTT
. | TRBJ1-4 | TRBV13 | . | CASSFRGAYRSLNEKLFF | TGTGCCAGCAGCTTCAGGGGCGCGTATCGGTCCCTTAATGAAAAACTGTTTTTT
. | TRBJ1-2 | TRBV9 | . | CASSALGGVYGYTF | TGTGCCAGCAGCGCCCTAGGAGGGGTCTATGGCTACACCTTC
TRBD2 | TRBJ2-3 | TRBV9 | . | CASSHGTSRDTQYF | TGTGCCAGCAGCCATGGGACTAGCAGAGATACGCAGTATTTT
TRBD1 | TRBJ1-5 | TRBV6-1 | . | CASSEDRAQPQHF | TGTGCCAGCAGTGAGGACAGGGCTCAGCCCCAGCATTTT
TRBD1 | TRBJ2-1 | TRBV15 | . | CATSRSPAGTGDNEQFF | TGTGCCACCAGCAGATCCCCCGCCGGGACAGGGGACAATGAGCAGTTCTTC
. | TRBJ2-5 | TRBV11-3 | . | CASSFQRGGFQETQYF | TGTGCCAGCAGCTTCCAAAGGGGTGGGTTCCAAGAGACCCAGTACTTC
. | TRBJ2-2 | TRBV19 | . | CASSIDHRVSAGELFF | TGTGCCAGTAGTATAGATCACAGGGTTTCGGCCGGGGAGCTGTTTTTT
. | TRBJ1-2 | TRBV5-1 | . | CASSLGSDYGYTF | TGCGCCAGCAGCTTGGGTTCGGACTATGGCTACACCTTC
TRBD1 | TRBJ1-2 | TRBV19 | few | CASSLTGARYGYTF | TGTGCCAGTAGTCTCACAGGGGCCAGGTATGGCTACACCTTC
TRBD1 | TRBJ1-2 | TRBV29-1 | . | CSVGTGPSYGYTF | TGCAGCGTTGGGACAGGGCCCAGCTATGGCTACACCTTC
TRBD2 | TRBJ2-7 | TRBV7-2 | . | CASSLAWRGGTYEQYF | TGTGCCAGCAGCTTAGCGTGGCGGGGGGGGACCTACGAGCAGTACTTC
TRBD1 | TRBJ2-3 | TRBV9 | . | CASSARQGADTQYF | TGTGCCAGCAGCGCGAGACAGGGTGCAGATACGCAGTATTTT
TRBD1 | TRBJ1-1 | TRBV5-4 | . | CASGQGVRTEAFF | TGTGCCAGCGGACAGGGGGTCAGGACTGAAGCTTTCTTT
. | TRBJ2-5 | TRBV6-4 | . | CASSVQGGSGETQYF | TGTGCCAGCAGTGTTCAAGGGGGATCGGGGGAGACCCAGTACTTC
TRBD1 | TRBJ1-3 | TRBV30 | once | CAWSRGGDGNTIYF | TGTGCCTGGAGTAGAGGGGGCGATGGAAACACCATATATTTT
TRBD2 | TRBJ2-7 | TRBV4-1 | few | CASRPGLREVSYEQYF | TGCGCCAGCAGGCCGGGTTTGCGGGAGGTATCCTACGAGCAGTACTTC
TRBD2 | TRBJ2-2 | TRBV5-6 | once | CASSLDSGGANTGELFF | TGTGCCAGCAGCTTGGATAGCGGGGGGGCGAACACCGGGGAGCTGTTTTTT
TRBD2 | TRBJ2-4 | TRBV19 | . | CASSKATGTSGLAKNIQYF | TGTGCCAGTAGTAAAGCTACCGGGACTAGCGGCCTAGCCAAAAACATTCAGTACTTC
TRBD1 | TRBJ1-5 | TRBV19 | . | CASSFRDRGWSQPQHF | TGTGCCAGTAGTTTCCGGGACAGGGGTTGGAGTCAGCCCCAGCATTTT
. | TRBJ1-3 | TRBV11-2 | once | CASSFTGPSSGNTIYF | TGTGCCAGCAGCTTTACAGGGCCGAGCTCTGGAAACACCATATATTTT
TRBD2 | TRBJ2-7 | TRBV18 | . | CASSPGLAGAEQYF | TGTGCCAGCTCACCGGGACTAGCGGGAGCCGAGCAGTACTTC
TRBD2 | TRBJ2-1 | TRBV30 | . | CAWSGGLAGSYNEQFF | TGTGCCTGGAGTGGGGGACTAGCAGGCTCCTACAATGAGCAGTTCTTC
. | TRBJ2-1 | TRBV15 | . | CATSRDRGPAQEQFF | TGTGCCACCAGCAGAGATCGGGGTCCGGCTCAAGAGCAGTTCTTC